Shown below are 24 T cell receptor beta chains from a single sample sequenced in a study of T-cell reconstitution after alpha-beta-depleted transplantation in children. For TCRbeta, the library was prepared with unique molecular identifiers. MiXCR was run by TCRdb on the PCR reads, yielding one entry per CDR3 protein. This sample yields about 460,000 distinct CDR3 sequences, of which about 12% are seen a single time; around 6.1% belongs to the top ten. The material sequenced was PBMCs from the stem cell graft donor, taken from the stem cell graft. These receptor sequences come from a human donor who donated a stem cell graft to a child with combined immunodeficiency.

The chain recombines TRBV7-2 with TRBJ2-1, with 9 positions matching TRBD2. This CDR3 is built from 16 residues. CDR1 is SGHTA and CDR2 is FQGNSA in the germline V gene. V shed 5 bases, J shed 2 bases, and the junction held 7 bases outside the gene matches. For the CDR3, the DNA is TGTGCCAGCAGCCGCCAAGGCGGGAGGGCCTACAATGAGCAGTTCTTC. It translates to CASSRQGGRAYNEQFF.

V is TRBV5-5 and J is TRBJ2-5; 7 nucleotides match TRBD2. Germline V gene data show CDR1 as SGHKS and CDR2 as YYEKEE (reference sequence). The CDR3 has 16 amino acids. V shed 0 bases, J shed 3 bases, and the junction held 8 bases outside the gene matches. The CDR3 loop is CASSLVVGGSKETQYF. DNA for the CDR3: TGTGCCAGCAGCTTGGTAGTGGGGGGGTCCAAAGAGACCCAGTACTTC.

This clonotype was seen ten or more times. CDR3 sequence reads: CASSDFGANVLTF. The CDR3 DNA follows: TGTGCCAGCAGTGACTTTGGGGCCAACGTCCTGACTTTC. The chain uses TRBV6-4 and TRBJ2-6; D uncertain. Trimming shortened V by 1 base and J by 3 bases, and 1 base separated the two germline ends. In germline, CDR1 is MRHNA, CDR2 SNTAGT. The CDR3 totals 13 residues.

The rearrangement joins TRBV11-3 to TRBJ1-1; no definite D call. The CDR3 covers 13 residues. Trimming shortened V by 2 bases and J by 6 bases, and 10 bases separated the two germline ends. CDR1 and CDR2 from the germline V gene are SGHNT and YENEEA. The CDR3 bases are TGTGCCAGCAGCTTATTAGGTAGTCCTGAAGCTTTCTTT. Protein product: CASSLLGSPEAFF.

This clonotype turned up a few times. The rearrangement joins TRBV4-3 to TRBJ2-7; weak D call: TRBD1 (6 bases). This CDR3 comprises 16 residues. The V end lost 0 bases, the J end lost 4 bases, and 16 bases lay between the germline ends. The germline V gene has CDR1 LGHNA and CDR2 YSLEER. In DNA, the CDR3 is TGCGCCAGCAGCCAAGATCCATCGGAGAGGGGGTACGAGCAGTACTTC. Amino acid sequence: CASSQDPSERGYEQYF.

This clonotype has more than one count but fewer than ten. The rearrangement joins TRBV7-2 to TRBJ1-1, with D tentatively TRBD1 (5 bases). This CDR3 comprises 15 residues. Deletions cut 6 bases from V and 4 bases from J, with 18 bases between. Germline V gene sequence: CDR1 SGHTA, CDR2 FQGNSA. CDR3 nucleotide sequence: TGTGCCAGCAGTCCCGTTGCAGGGTCGGGCACTGAAGCTTTCTTT. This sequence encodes CASSPVAGSGTEAFF.

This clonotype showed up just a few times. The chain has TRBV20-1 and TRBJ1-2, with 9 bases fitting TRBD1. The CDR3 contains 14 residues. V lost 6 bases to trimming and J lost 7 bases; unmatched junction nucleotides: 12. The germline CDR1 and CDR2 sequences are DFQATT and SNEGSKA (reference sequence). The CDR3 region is CSARYYRGRSGYTF. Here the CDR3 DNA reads TGCAGTGCCCGGTATTACAGGGGGCGAAGTGGCTACACCTTC.

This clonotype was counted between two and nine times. The CDR3 DNA is TGTGCCAGCAGCCCGACTTCAGGGGGTCGGTACGAGCAGTACTTC. It codes for CASSPTSGGRYEQYF. J is TRBJ2-7 and V is TRBV7-9, with 7 bases aligning to TRBD1. V dropped 5 bases and J dropped 4; count of bases not matched to a gene: 11. Looked up from germline, CDR1 is SEHNR and CDR2 is FQNEAQ (reference sequence). The CDR3 is made up of 15 amino acids. The whole variable domain, remainder taken from reference TRBV7-9 and TRBJ2-7, is DTGVSQNPRHKITKRGQNVTFRCDPISEHNRLYWYRQTLGQGPEFLTYFQNEAQLEKSRLLSDRFSAERPKGSFSTLEIQRTEQGDSAMYLCASSPTSGGRYEQYFGPGTRLTVT.

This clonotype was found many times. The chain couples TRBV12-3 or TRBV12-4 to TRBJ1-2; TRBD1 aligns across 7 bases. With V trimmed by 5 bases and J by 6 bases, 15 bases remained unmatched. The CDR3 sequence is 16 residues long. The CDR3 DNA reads TGTGCCAGCAGTCCGTACCCCATACAGGGGCGGGATGGCTACACCTTC. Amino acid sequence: CASSPYPIQGRDGYTF.

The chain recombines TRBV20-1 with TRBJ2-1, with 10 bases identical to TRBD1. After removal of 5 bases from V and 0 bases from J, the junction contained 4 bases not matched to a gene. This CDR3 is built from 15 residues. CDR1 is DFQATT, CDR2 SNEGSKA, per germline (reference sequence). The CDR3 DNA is TGCAGTGCTCCGACAGGGGGCGGCTCCTACAATGAGCAGTTCTTC. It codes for CSAPTGGGSYNEQFF.

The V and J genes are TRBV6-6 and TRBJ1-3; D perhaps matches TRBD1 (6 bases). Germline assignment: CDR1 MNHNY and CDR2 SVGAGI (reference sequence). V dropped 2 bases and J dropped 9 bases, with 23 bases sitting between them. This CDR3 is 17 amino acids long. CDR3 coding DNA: TGTGCCAGCAGTTACAAGCCTCGGACAGTTCAAACCGGCACCATATATTTT. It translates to CASSYKPRTVQTGTIYF.

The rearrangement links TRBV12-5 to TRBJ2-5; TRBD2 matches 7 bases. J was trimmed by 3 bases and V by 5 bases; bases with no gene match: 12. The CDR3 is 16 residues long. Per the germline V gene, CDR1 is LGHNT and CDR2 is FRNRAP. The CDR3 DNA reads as TGTGCTAGTGGTCTAGGGCGGGGGAGCGGAGAAGAGACCCAGTACTTC. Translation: CASGLGRGSGEETQYF.

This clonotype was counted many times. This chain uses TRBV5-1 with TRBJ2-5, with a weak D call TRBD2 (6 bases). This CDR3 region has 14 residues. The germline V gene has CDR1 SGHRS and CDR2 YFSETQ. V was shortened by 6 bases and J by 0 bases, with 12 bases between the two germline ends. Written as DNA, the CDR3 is TGCGCCAGCAACCGGGGGAGGTACCAAGAGACCCAGTACTTC. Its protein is CASNRGRYQETQYF.

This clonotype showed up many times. DNA of the CDR3: TGCGCCAGCAGCCAGGGTAGGGGGGTCGATGAGCAGTTCTTC. Its translation: CASSQGRGVDEQFF. The V gene is TRBV4-3, the J gene TRBJ2-1; perhaps D is TRBD1 or TRBD2 (6 bases each). With 3 bases removed from V and 8 bases from J, the gap between germline ends came to 14 bases. Germline lookup yields CDR1 LGHNA and CDR2 YSLEER. CDR3 size: 14 residues.

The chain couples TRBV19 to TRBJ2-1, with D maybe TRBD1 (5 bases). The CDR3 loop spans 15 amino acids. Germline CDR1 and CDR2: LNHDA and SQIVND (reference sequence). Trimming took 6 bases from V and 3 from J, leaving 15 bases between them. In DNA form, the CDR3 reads TGTGCCAGTAGCCCAGGTGGGGCCTTCTACAATGAGCAGTTCTTC. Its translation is CASSPGGAFYNEQFF.

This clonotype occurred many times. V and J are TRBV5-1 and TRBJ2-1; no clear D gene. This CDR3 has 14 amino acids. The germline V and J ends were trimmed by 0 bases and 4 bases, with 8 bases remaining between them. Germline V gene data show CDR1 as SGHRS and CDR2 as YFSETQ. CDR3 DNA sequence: TGCGCCAGCAGCTTGGGCTCAGAATACAATGAGCAGTTCTTC. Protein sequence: CASSLGSEYNEQFF.

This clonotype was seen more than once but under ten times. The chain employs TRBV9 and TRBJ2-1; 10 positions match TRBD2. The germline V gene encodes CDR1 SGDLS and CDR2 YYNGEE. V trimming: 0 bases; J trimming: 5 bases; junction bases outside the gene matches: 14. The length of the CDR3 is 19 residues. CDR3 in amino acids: CASSVGLAGVGYMNNEQFF. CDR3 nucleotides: TGTGCCAGCAGCGTAGGTCTAGCGGGAGTCGGATATATGAACAATGAGCAGTTCTTC.

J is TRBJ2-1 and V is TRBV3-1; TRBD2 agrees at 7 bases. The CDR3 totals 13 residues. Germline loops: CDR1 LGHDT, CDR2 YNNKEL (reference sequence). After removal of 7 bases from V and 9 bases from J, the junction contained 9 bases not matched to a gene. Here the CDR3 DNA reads TGTGCCAGCACCCCGGGACTATCTGGTGAGCAGTTCTTC. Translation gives CASTPGLSGEQFF.

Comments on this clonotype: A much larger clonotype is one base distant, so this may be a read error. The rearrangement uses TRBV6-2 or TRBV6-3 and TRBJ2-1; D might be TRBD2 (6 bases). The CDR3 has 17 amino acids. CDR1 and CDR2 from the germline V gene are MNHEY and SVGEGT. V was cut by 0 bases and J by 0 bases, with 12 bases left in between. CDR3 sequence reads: CASSYSMEGSSYNEQFF. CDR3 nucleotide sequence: TGTGCCAGCAGTTACTCTATGGAGGGGAGCTCCTACAATGAGCAGTTCTTC.

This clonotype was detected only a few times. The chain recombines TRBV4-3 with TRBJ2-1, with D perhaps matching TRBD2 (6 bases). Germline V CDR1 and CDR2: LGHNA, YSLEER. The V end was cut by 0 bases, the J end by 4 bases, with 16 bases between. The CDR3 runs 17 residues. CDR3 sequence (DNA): TGCGCCAGCAGCCAAGATTCGGCGGGGTTTGGGTACAATGAGCAGTTCTTC. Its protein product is CASSQDSAGFGYNEQFF.

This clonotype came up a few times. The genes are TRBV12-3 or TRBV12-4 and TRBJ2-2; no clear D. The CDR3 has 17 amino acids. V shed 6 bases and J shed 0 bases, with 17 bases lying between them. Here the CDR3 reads CASSRIRSFANTGELFF. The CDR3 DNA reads TGTGCCAGCAGCCGTATAAGGTCCTTCGCGAACACCGGGGAGCTGTTTTTT.

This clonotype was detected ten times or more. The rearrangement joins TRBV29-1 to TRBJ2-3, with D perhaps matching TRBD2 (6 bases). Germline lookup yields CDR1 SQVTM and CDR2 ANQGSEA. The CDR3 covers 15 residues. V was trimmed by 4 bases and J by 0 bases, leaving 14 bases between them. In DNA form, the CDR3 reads TGCAGCGTTGCCCCTGGGACTGTCAGCACAGATACGCAGTATTTT. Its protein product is CSVAPGTVSTDTQYF.

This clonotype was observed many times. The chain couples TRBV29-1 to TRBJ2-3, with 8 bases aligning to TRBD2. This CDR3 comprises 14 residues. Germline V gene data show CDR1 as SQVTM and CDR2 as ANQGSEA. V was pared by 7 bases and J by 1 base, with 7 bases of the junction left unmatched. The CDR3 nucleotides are TGCAGCGCCTCCCCGGGGGGGCGCACAGATACGCAGTATTTT. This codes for CSASPGGRTDTQYF.

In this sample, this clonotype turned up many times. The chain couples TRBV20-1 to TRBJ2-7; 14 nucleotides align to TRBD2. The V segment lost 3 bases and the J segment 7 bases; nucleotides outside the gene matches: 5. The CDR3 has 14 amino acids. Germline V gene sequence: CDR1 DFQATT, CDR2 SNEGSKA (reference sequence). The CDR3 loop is CSARGLAGAGEQYF. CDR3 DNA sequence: TGCAGTGCTAGGGGACTAGCGGGGGCCGGGGAGCAGTACTTC.